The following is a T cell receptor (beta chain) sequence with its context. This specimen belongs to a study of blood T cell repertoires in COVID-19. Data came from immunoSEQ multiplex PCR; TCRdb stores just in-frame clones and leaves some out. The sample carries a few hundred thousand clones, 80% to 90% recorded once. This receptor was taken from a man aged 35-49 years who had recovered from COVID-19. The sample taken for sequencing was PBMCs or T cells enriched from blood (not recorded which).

Here the CDR3 reads CAISVGREGYGYTF. CDR3 DNA: TGTGCCATCAGTGTCGGCAGGGAAGGCTATGGCTACACCTTC. The rearrangement joins TRBV10-3 to TRBJ1-2; possibly TRBD1 for D (5 bases). Germline-derived CDR1 and CDR2 are ENHRY and SYGVKD. The CDR3 sequence is 14 residues long. V was shortened by 4 bases and J by 4 bases, with 13 bases between the two germline ends.